These 32 T cell receptor beta chains originate from one sample sequenced in a study of OX40 agonist ivuxolimab in advanced cancers. The data were produced by immunoSEQ multiplex PCR, yet TCRdb's version contains in-frame clones alone and is incomplete. The table includes roughly 89,000 clones, about 86% detected once. The sequencing here drew on CD4+ or CD8+ T cells sorted from blood, taken in a trial of the OX40 agonist ivuxolimab. The origin of the receptors is an adult with an advanced solid tumor such as melanoma, head and neck, liver or kidney cancer.

The chain employs TRBV7-8 and TRBJ2-3; 9 nucleotides agree with TRBD1. The CDR3 contains 14 residues. After removal of 6 bases from V and 7 bases from J, the junction contained 8 bases not matched to a gene. Germline CDR1 SGHVS, CDR2 FQNEAQ. CDR3 region: CASRRDRELNTQYF. The CDR3 DNA reads as TGTGCCAGCAGGAGGGACAGGGAGTTGAATACGCAGTATTTT.

The CDR3 DNA follows: TGTGCCAGCAGTCCAACGGGACAGAGCTCTGGAAACACCATATATTTT. Protein sequence: CASSPTGQSSGNTIYF. The chain is built from TRBV28 and TRBJ1-3; 7 bases map to TRBD1. The CDR3 has 16 amino acids. CDR1 and CDR2 from the germline V gene are MDHEN and SYDVKM. V trimming: 5 bases; J trimming: 0 bases; junction bases outside the gene matches: 7.

The chain uses TRBV9 and TRBJ2-2; TRBD1 or TRBD2 may be the D gene (7 bases each). Germline V CDR1 and CDR2: SGDLS, YYNGEE. This CDR3 region has 16 residues. V lost 0 bases to trimming and J lost 6 bases, with 15 bases between them. The CDR3 DNA is TGTGCCAGCAGCGTAGACCCGGCAGGGGGGGCCGGGGAGCTGTTTTTT. Translation gives CASSVDPAGGAGELFF.

A few counts support this clone. The chain joins TRBV6-1 to TRBJ1-1, with a tentative D call TRBD1 (6 bases). The CDR3 runs to 13 residues. Germline CDR1 reads MNHNS; CDR2 reads SASEGT. V was trimmed by 5 bases and J by 5 bases, leaving 12 bases between them. CDR3 coding DNA: TGTGCCAGCAGTTTAAACAGGGATACTGAAGCTTTCTTT. Its protein is CASSLNRDTEAFF.

The gene calls are TRBV5-1 and TRBJ2-7, with a tentative D call TRBD2 (5 bases). V lost 4 bases and J 0 bases, leaving 14 bases between the germline ends. CDR3 size: 15 residues. From germline, CDR1 is SGHRS and CDR2 YFSETQ. The CDR3 spells CASSPREGSSYEQYF. The CDR3 DNA follows: TGCGCCAGCAGCCCCAGAGAAGGGAGCTCCTACGAGCAGTACTTC.

This sequence joins TRBV5-1 and TRBJ2-2; D possibly corresponds to TRBD2 (6 bases). Trimming took off 4 bases at V and 6 bases at J, with 16 bases between the two ends. CDR1 is SGHRS, CDR2 YFSETQ, per germline. The CDR3 consists of 15 residues. The DNA for the CDR3 is TGCGCCAGCAGCATGGACCCGGGAGTGGCCGGGGAGCTGTTTTTT. Translated, it gives CASSMDPGVAGELFF.

CDR3: CATNPPSYNEQFF. The CDR3 coding sequence is TGTGCCACCAACCCCCCCTCCTACAATGAGCAGTTCTTC. V is TRBV5-4 and J is TRBJ2-1; D remains unclear. V dropped 9 bases and J dropped 0 bases, with 10 bases sitting between them. Per germline, CDR1 SGHNT and CDR2 YYREEE (reference sequence). CDR3 size: 13 residues.

The V and J genes are TRBV10-3 and TRBJ2-3; 9 bases match TRBD1. With V trimmed by 8 bases and J by 8 bases, 14 bases remained unmatched. Germline assignment: CDR1 ENHRY and CDR2 SYGVKD. The length of the CDR3 is 15 residues. The CDR3 region is CAIGQGSAGGSTQYF. Here the CDR3 DNA reads TGTGCCATCGGACAGGGGTCGGCTGGCGGTAGTACGCAGTATTTT.

The chain is built from TRBV28 and TRBJ1-2, with 8 bases fitting TRBD1. Germline assignment: CDR1 MDHEN and CDR2 SYDVKM. This CDR3 has 14 amino acids. The V and J ends lost 6 bases and 8 bases, in that order; junction bases with no gene match: 11. CDR3 sequence (DNA): TGTGCCAGCAGGTCGGACAGGGACCGTCGAGGCTACACCTTC. Translating gives CASRSDRDRRGYTF.

V is TRBV4-3 and J is TRBJ2-1; 9 nucleotides align to TRBD2. The CDR3 has 15 amino acids. From germline, CDR1 is LGHNA and CDR2 YSLEER. Losses at the gene ends were 4 bases for V and 4 bases for J; bases not matched to a gene: 5. The CDR3 sequence is CASSPAGGGYNEQFF. Written as DNA, the CDR3 is TGCGCCAGCAGCCCCGCGGGGGGGGGTTACAATGAGCAGTTCTTC.

The chain links TRBV19 to TRBJ1-3; D is unclear. V dropped 2 bases and J dropped 2 bases, with 7 bases sitting between them. The CDR3 covers 14 residues. Germline-derived CDR1 and CDR2 are LNHDA and SQIVND (reference sequence). The CDR3 protein is CASSIFEPGNTIYF. CDR3 DNA sequence: TGTGCCAGTAGTATATTCGAACCTGGAAACACCATATATTTT.

The chain combines TRBV27 with TRBJ2-1; the match to TRBD1 covers 7 bases. This CDR3 comprises 14 residues. Trimming took 4 bases from V and 6 from J; bases not matched to a gene: 6. The germline CDR1 and CDR2 sequences are MNHEY and SMNVEV (reference sequence). The CDR3 loop is CASSSRRQGNEQFF. CDR3 coding DNA: TGTGCCAGCAGTTCCCGGAGACAGGGCAATGAGCAGTTCTTC.

The CDR3 DNA reads as TGCGCCAGCAGCCAAGTGGGGACAGGTGTACCCTACAATGAGCAGTTCTTC. The encoded protein is CASSQVGTGVPYNEQFF. This chain uses TRBV4-3 with TRBJ2-1; 8 nucleotides agree with TRBD1. J lost 2 bases, V lost 1 base, and 7 bases had no gene match. Per the germline V gene, CDR1 is LGHNA and CDR2 is YSLEER. The CDR3 is 17 residues long.

The chain recombines TRBV4-2 with TRBJ2-7; D might be TRBD1 (5 bases). The CDR3 consists of 15 residues. V dropped 1 base and J dropped 2 bases, with 12 bases sitting between them. Germline-derived CDR1 and CDR2 are LGHNA and YNFKEQ. The CDR3 sequence is CASSQGRGGTYEQYF. CDR3 nucleotides: TGTGCCAGCAGCCAAGGAAGGGGCGGCACCTACGAGCAGTACTTC.

The chain carries TRBV4-2 and TRBJ2-4, with 9 bases matching TRBD2. V was pared by 0 bases and J by 9 bases, with 6 bases of the junction left unmatched. This CDR3 has 15 residues. Per germline, CDR1 LGHNA and CDR2 YNFKEQ. CDR3 nucleotides: TGTGCCAGCAGCCAAGATGCGGGGGGGGCCTCCATTCAGTACTTC. Amino acid sequence: CASSQDAGGASIQYF.

V gene TRBV4-1 combines with J gene TRBJ1-1; TRBD1 matches 7 bases. Per germline, CDR1 MGHRA and CDR2 YSYEKL. The CDR3 consists of 14 residues. V lost 1 base to trimming and J lost 10 bases; unmatched junction nucleotides: 9. CDR3 residues: CASSQVSGQAGAFF. The CDR3 DNA follows: TGCGCCAGCAGCCAAGTCTCCGGACAGGCAGGAGCTTTCTTT.

V gene TRBV28 combines with J gene TRBJ1-4; TRBD1 matches at 7 bases. This CDR3 is built from 15 residues. The V segment lost 5 bases and the J segment 8 bases; nucleotides outside the gene matches: 11. CDR1 is MDHEN and CDR2 is SYDVKM in the germline V gene. The CDR3 DNA follows: TGTGCCAGCAGTCCCTCAGACAGGGTCGGGGAAAAACTGTTTTTT. Residues: CASSPSDRVGEKLFF. The full variable domain, completed using reference TRBV28 and TRBJ1-4, is DVKVTQSSRYLVKRTGEKVFLECVQDMDHENMFWYRQDPGLGLRLIYFSYDVKMKEKGDIPEGYSVSREKKERFSLILESASTNQTSMYLCASSPSDRVGEKLFFGSGTQLSVL.

This clone has a handful of counts. The chain recombines TRBV29-1 with TRBJ2-1; D remains unclear. V shed 7 bases and J shed 4 bases, with 11 bases lying between them. CDR1 and CDR2 (germline): SQVTM, ANQGSEA. There are 12 residues in the CDR3. CDR3 coding DNA: TGCAGCGCCATCGAGAATTACAATGAGCAGTTCTTC. Protein sequence: CSAIENYNEQFF.

This chain uses TRBV28 with TRBJ1-3; D unclear. CDR1 is MDHEN and CDR2 is SYDVKM in the germline V gene. The CDR3 sequence is 12 residues long. Trimming removed 3 bases at V and 4 bases at J, with 4 bases between. CDR3 in amino acids: CASSLAGNTIYF. The DNA for the CDR3 is TGTGCCAGCAGTTTGGCCGGAAACACCATATATTTT.

The gene calls are TRBV18 and TRBJ1-2; 8 nucleotides line up with TRBD1. CDR3 size: 17 residues. CDR1 and CDR2 from the germline V gene are KGHSH and LQKENI. The V segment lost 6 bases and the J segment 6 bases; nucleotides outside the gene matches: 18. CDR3 DNA: TGTGCCAGCTCCCCAGCAGAACCCGGACAGGGAGGCCATGGCTACACCTTC. It codes for CASSPAEPGQGGHGYTF. The full variable domain, completed using reference TRBV18 and TRBJ1-2, is NAGVMQNPRHLVRRRGQEARLRCSPMKGHSHVYWYRQLPEEGLKFMVYLQKENIIDESGMPKERFSAEFPKEGPSILRIQQVVRGDSAAYFCASSPAEPGQGGHGYTFGSGTRLTVV.

The chain links TRBV6-6 to TRBJ2-2; the match to TRBD2 covers 13 bases. V lost 6 bases, J lost 0 bases, and 1 base stayed unmatched. CDR1 and CDR2 from the germline V gene are MNHNY and SVGAGI (reference sequence). The CDR3 contains 16 residues. This CDR3 is CASSGLAGANTGELFF. The DNA for the CDR3 is TGTGCCAGCAGCGGACTAGCGGGGGCGAACACCGGGGAGCTGTTTTTT.

The V call is TRBV15, the J call TRBJ1-6; D may be TRBD1 (6 bases). Between the trimmed V and J ends, which lost 5 bases and 7 bases, there was a span of 9 bases. The germline CDR1 and CDR2 sequences are LNHNV and YYDKDF (reference sequence). The length of the CDR3 is 13 residues. CDR3: CATSRTENSPLHF. CDR3 DNA sequence: TGTGCCACCAGCCGGACAGAGAATTCACCCCTCCACTTT.

The chain uses TRBV7-6 and TRBJ2-3; no reliable D call. Germline V gives CDR1 SGHVS, CDR2 FNYEAQ. Between the trimmed V and J ends, which lost 5 bases and 4 bases, there was a span of 10 bases. CDR3 length equals 13 residues. The CDR3 DNA follows: TGTGCCAGCAGCCCCGCGCGTCCAGATACGCAGTATTTT. The encoded protein is CASSPARPDTQYF. Combining the CDR3 with reference TRBV7-6 and TRBJ2-3 gives the whole variable domain GAGVSQSPRYKVTKRGQDVALRCDPISGHVSLYWYRQALGQGPEFLTYFNYEAQQDKSGLPNDRFSAERPEGSISTLTIQRTEQRDSAMYRCASSPARPDTQYFGPGTRLTVL.

The chain combines TRBV5-1 with TRBJ2-7; D not resolved. Germline CDR1 and CDR2: SGHRS and YFSETQ. This CDR3 is 11 amino acids long. V lost 5 bases to trimming and J lost 5 bases, with 8 bases between them. The CDR3 sequence is CASREGNEQYF. The CDR3 DNA is TGCGCCAGCAGGGAAGGGAACGAGCAGTACTTC.

This chain links TRBV18 with TRBJ2-2; D possibly corresponds to TRBD1 (6 bases). The CDR3 length is 17 residues. Trimming removed 1 base at V and 0 bases at J, with 12 bases between. In germline, CDR1 is KGHSH, CDR2 LQKENI. The CDR3 is CASSPQKTGANTGELFF. CDR3 DNA sequence: TGTGCCAGCTCACCACAAAAGACAGGAGCGAACACCGGGGAGCTGTTTTTT.

This rearrangement joins TRBV5-8 to TRBJ1-5; D ambiguous. Trimming took off 0 bases at V and 3 bases at J, with 7 bases between the two ends. Germline V gene sequence: CDR1 SGHTS, CDR2 YDEGEE. This CDR3 comprises 14 residues. This CDR3 reads CASSLGRLNQPQHF. The DNA of the CDR3 is TGTGCCAGCAGCTTGGGGCGGCTCAATCAGCCCCAGCATTTT.

This chain joins TRBV30 and TRBJ2-2; TRBD1 matches at 9 bases. V lost 0 bases and J lost 6; bases outside the gene matches: 5. Germline CDR1 reads GTSNPN; CDR2 reads SVGIG (reference sequence). The CDR3 is 15 residues long. CDR3 protein: CAWSVRTGEAGELFF. For the CDR3, the DNA is TGTGCCTGGAGTGTTAGGACAGGGGAGGCCGGGGAGCTGTTTTTT.

This chain links TRBV6-5 with TRBJ2-7, with D possibly being TRBD1 or TRBD2 (6 bases each). This CDR3 region has 15 residues. Germline V lookup: CDR1 MNHEY, CDR2 SVGAGI. The germline V and J ends were trimmed by 0 bases and 5 bases, with 14 bases remaining between them. The CDR3 bases are TGTGCCAGCAGTTACTCTCCGAGGGGGGCGAACGAGCAGTACTTC. Amino acids: CASSYSPRGANEQYF.

This sequence joins TRBV5-5 and TRBJ2-7; D is ambiguous. Trimming cost V 0 bases and J 3 bases, with 7 bases left between them. The CDR3 totals 13 residues. The germline V gene has CDR1 SGHKS and CDR2 YYEKEE (reference sequence). The CDR3 coding sequence is TGTGCCAGCAGCTTGGAACTAATCTACGAGCAGTACTTC. Its translation: CASSLELIYEQYF. The entire variable domain, with the rest obtained from reference TRBV5-5 and TRBJ2-7, is as follows: DAGVTQSPTHLIKTRGQQVTLRCSPISGHKSVSWYQQVLGQGPQFIFQYYEKEERGRGNFPDRFSARQFPNYSSELNVNALLLGDSALYLCASSLELIYEQYFGPGTRLTVT.

The chain links TRBV4-2 to TRBJ2-2; tentative D call: TRBD1 (6 bases). This CDR3 comprises 14 residues. Trimming shortened V by 3 bases and J by 3 bases, and 8 bases separated the two germline ends. The germline V gene encodes CDR1 LGHNA and CDR2 YNFKEQ. CDR3 sequence (DNA): TGTGCCAGCAGCCAGGGGGCGGACACCGGGGAGCTGTTTTTT. Protein: CASSQGADTGELFF.

The gene calls are TRBV18 and TRBJ2-5; a possible D gene is TRBD2 (6 bases). Deletions cut 5 bases from V and 4 bases from J, with 14 bases between. CDR1 and CDR2 (germline): KGHSH, LQKENI. This CDR3 is 14 amino acids long. This CDR3 is CASSRDGGRETQYF. CDR3 coding DNA: TGTGCCAGCTCAAGGGACGGAGGGAGAGAGACCCAGTACTTC.

The genes are TRBV27 and TRBJ2-3, with a possible D match to TRBD1 (6 bases). The CDR3 extends over 16 amino acids. V dropped 1 base and J dropped 6 bases, with 17 bases sitting between them. CDR1 and CDR2 (germline): MNHEY, SMNVEV (reference sequence). CDR3 coding DNA: TGTGCCAGCAGTTTATACTGGGGGCTGGATCTGGATACGCAGTATTTT. Protein sequence: CASSLYWGLDLDTQYF.